The 20 T cell receptor beta chains below were found in one sample sequenced in a study of blood T cell repertoires in COVID-19 (dated by TCRdb to about 2020). Library construction relied on the immunoSEQ multiplex PCR assay. In TCRdb, the immuneACCESS table is reduced to in-frame sequences with V and J assigned. These tables do not hold every clone; where another copy was compared, an unresolved V gene accounts for under half, and the others remain unexplained. This sample is represented by 250,000 to 300,000 clones; roughly nine tenths of them were singletons. The ten largest clones represent roughly 4% of the sample. The sequencing sample was made of peripheral blood. The origin of the receptors is a man aged 18 to 29 with active or convalescent COVID-19.

The chain couples TRBV4-1 to TRBJ2-7; D unresolved. The CDR3 spans 14 residues. Trimming removed 0 bases from V and 1 base from J, with 7 bases in between. Per germline, CDR1 MGHRA and CDR2 YSYEKL. The CDR3 DNA reads TGCGCCAGCAGCCAAGACCCGGGTTCCTACGAGCAGTACTTC. It translates to CASSQDPGSYEQYF.

The chain joins TRBV12-3 or TRBV12-4 to TRBJ1-2; no firm D call. The CDR3 contains 13 residues. V was clipped by 3 bases and J by 4 bases, with 9 bases between them. This CDR3 is CASSFTVSYGYTF. In nucleotides, the CDR3 is TGTGCCAGCAGTTTCACAGTAAGCTATGGCTACACCTTC.

The V call is TRBV19, the J call TRBJ1-5; D possibly corresponds to TRBD1 (5 bases). Germline CDR1 is LNHDA and CDR2 is SQIVND (reference sequence). The CDR3 loop spans 14 amino acids. With 10 bases removed from V and 0 bases from J, the gap between germline ends came to 13 bases. The CDR3 sequence: CATREVFSNQPQHF. The CDR3 DNA reads as TGTGCCACCAGGGAGGTCTTTAGCAATCAGCCCCAGCATTTT.

The rearrangement uses TRBV9 and TRBJ1-3, with D hard to call. The CDR3 loop spans 15 amino acids. The V end lost 0 bases, the J end lost 4 bases, and 11 bases lay between the germline ends. From germline, CDR1 is SGDLS and CDR2 YYNGEE. The CDR3 reads CASSVGTMYGNTIYF. CDR3 coding DNA: TGTGCCAGCAGCGTAGGGACTATGTACGGAAACACCATATATTTT.

This clone has only a few counts. CDR3 protein: CASSSGGLAGGDNEQFF. The CDR3 DNA reads TGTGCCAGCAGCTCTGGGGGGCTAGCGGGAGGAGACAATGAGCAGTTCTTC. The chain combines TRBV7-2 with TRBJ2-1, with 11 bases lining up with TRBD2. The CDR3 covers 17 residues. V was pared by 4 bases and J by 5 bases, with 10 bases of the junction left unmatched. The germline V gene has CDR1 SGHTA and CDR2 FQGNSA.

This clone was detected once. The genes are TRBV10-2 and TRBJ2-7; weak D call: TRBD1 (5 bases). V dropped 3 bases and J dropped 4 bases, with 7 bases sitting between them. CDR1 and CDR2 from the germline V gene are WSHSY and SAAADI. This CDR3 is built from 12 residues. This CDR3 reads CASSDPGYEQYF. In nucleotides, the CDR3 is TGCGCCAGCAGTGACCCAGGGTACGAGCAGTACTTC.

The chain employs TRBV28 and TRBJ2-7, with D possibly being TRBD1 (5 bases). The ends were cut back, 4 bases at V and 5 bases at J, with 6 bases in the middle. This CDR3 contains 11 residues. The V gene's germline CDR1 is MDHEN and CDR2 SYDVKM. The CDR3 loop is CASSSRDEQYF. The CDR3 DNA reads as TGTGCCAGCAGTTCCAGGGACGAGCAGTACTTC.

The CDR3, as DNA: TGTGCCAGCAGCTTAGGGGCAGGGGGTTCCTACGAGCAGTACTTC. Translated, it gives CASSLGAGGSYEQYF. The chain links TRBV11-3 to TRBJ2-7; 7 positions agree with TRBD1. The germline V gene encodes CDR1 SGHNT and CDR2 YENEEA. The CDR3 is 15 amino acids. V trimming: 1 base; J trimming: 1 base; junction bases outside the gene matches: 4.

The rearrangement links TRBV12-3 or TRBV12-4 to TRBJ2-3; D is possibly TRBD1 (5 bases). V lost 3 bases and J 3 bases, leaving 7 bases between the germline ends. This CDR3 spans 13 amino acids. The CDR3 region has the DNA TGTGCCAGCAGTTTTCAGGGAACAGATACGCAGTATTTT. Translating gives CASSFQGTDTQYF.

This rearrangement joins TRBV19 to TRBJ1-2; possible D gene TRBD1, 5 bases. Looked up from germline, CDR1 is LNHDA and CDR2 is SQIVND (reference sequence). Trimming stripped 10 bases from V and 5 bases from J, with 17 bases between. The CDR3 is made up of 13 amino acids. CDR3 DNA sequence: TGTGCCACGGGGGACGGTCGACGGTATGGCTACACCTTC. Its protein product is CATGDGRRYGYTF.

The chain joins TRBV6-5 to TRBJ2-6; TRBD2 is a possible D gene (6 bases). Germline CDR1 is MNHEY and CDR2 is SVGAGI. The V gene lost 5 bases and the J gene lost 3 bases, with 8 bases spanning the gap. The length of the CDR3 is 14 residues. CDR3 nucleotides: TGTGCCAGCAGTCCCGGGGGTGGGGCCAACGTCCTGACTTTC. The encoded protein is CASSPGGGANVLTF.

The chain joins TRBV10-3 to TRBJ1-4, with no clear D. Trimming removed 3 bases at V and 0 bases at J, with 5 bases between. Germline CDR1 and CDR2: ENHRY and SYGVKD. This CDR3 has 14 residues. Written as DNA, the CDR3 is TGTGCCATCAGTGACAGTACAACTAATGAAAAACTGTTTTTT. Amino acid sequence: CAISDSTTNEKLFF.

This sequence joins TRBV2 and TRBJ2-3, with D possibly matching TRBD2 (6 bases). The CDR3 spans 16 residues. With 4 bases removed from V and 6 bases from J, the gap between germline ends came to 20 bases. Germline assignment: CDR1 SNHLY and CDR2 FYNNEI. The CDR3 DNA is TGTGCCAGCAGTGCCGGAGGGGACTGGACAAGGGATACGCAGTATTTT. Translated: CASSAGGDWTRDTQYF.

This rearrangement joins TRBV6-6 to TRBJ2-7; 13 bases match TRBD2. The length of the CDR3 is 17 residues. The germline CDR1 and CDR2 sequences are MNHNY and SVGAGI (reference sequence). The V segment lost 5 bases and the J segment 4 bases; nucleotides outside the gene matches: 11. Here the CDR3 DNA reads TGTGCCAGCAGTCAAAGTATATCGGGACTAGCGGGATACGAGCAGTACTTC. Its translation: CASSQSISGLAGYEQYF.

This chain joins TRBV5-1 and TRBJ1-2; the D is unclear. The CDR3 runs 13 residues. In germline, CDR1 is SGHRS, CDR2 YFSETQ. The germline V and J ends were trimmed by 0 bases and 8 bases, with 11 bases remaining between them. This CDR3 reads CASSLASSLGYTF. The CDR3 DNA follows: TGCGCCAGCAGCTTGGCGTCGTCCCTGGGCTACACCTTC.

As for this clone: Sequence at one end of the junction differs from germline and may be a read error. The chain combines TRBV6-5 with TRBJ1-1, with no clear D. CDR1 and CDR2 (germline): MNHEY, SVGAGI. This CDR3 region has 16 residues. The CDR3 sequence is CASSHSETSLDTEAFF. Written as DNA, the CDR3 is TGTGCCAGCAGTCACTCTGAAACCTCACTGGACACTGAAGCTTTCTTT.

The rearrangement links TRBV15 to TRBJ2-3; 8 bases match TRBD1. Germline CDR1 LNHNV, CDR2 YYDKDF (reference sequence). The CDR3 is 17 residues long. V was pared by 5 bases and J by 3 bases, with 13 bases of the junction left unmatched. In DNA, the CDR3 is TGTGCCACCAGCGACGGGACAGGTACTTTCGCTACAGATACGCAGTATTTT. It translates to CATSDGTGTFATDTQYF.

The J gene is TRBJ1-1, the V gene TRBV6-1; maybe TRBD1 (5 bases). The CDR3 is 18 amino acids. Germline assignment: CDR1 MNHNS and CDR2 SASEGT. Trimming removed 2 bases at V and 1 base at J, with 20 bases between. DNA for the CDR3: TGTGCCAGCAGTGAATGGGGTGAGGCAGGGCTAGGGAACACTGAAGCTTTCTTT. The encoded protein is CASSEWGEAGLGNTEAFF.

The chain joins TRBV19 to TRBJ2-1, with a possible D match to TRBD2 (6 bases). The germline V and J ends were trimmed by 7 bases and 1 base, with 14 bases remaining between them. The CDR3 has 15 residues. CDR1 is LNHDA and CDR2 is SQIVND in the germline V gene (reference sequence). The CDR3 region is CASTRRAQSYNEQFF. Here the CDR3 DNA reads TGTGCCAGTACTCGGAGGGCCCAGTCCTACAATGAGCAGTTCTTC.

The chain joins TRBV5-4 to TRBJ2-1; 13 nucleotides agree with TRBD2. Germline CDR1 is SGHNT and CDR2 is YYREEE (reference sequence). The CDR3 is 16 residues long. V trimming: 1 base; J trimming: 9 bases; junction bases outside the gene matches: 7. CDR3 coding DNA: TGTGCCAGCAGCTTGAAGTTACTAGCGGGAGGGACTGAGCAGTTCTTC. Residues: CASSLKLLAGGTEQFF.